This record concerns one T cell receptor beta chain sequence. Per germline, CDR1 MNHEY and CDR2 SVGAGI. Between the trimmed V and J ends, which lost 0 bases and 11 bases, there was a span of 17 bases. The CDR3 runs to 15 residues. In the original processing: Estimated nucleated cell counts came from reference gene primer amplification. Some clones are missing from TCRdb's copy, which holds only in-frame ones; the method was immunoSEQ multiplex PCR. The DNA was the basis for D and trimming; V, J and clone size are from that table. The sample holds around 94,000 clones; almost 80% are singletons and the top ten take about 9.3%. The sample originates from a study of blood T cell repertoires in COVID-19. About the study: Specimens from acute and convalescent COVID-19 originated in the United States, Italy and Spain. Sources were T cells, B-cell-depleted T cells, or PBMCs; the material itself was cDNA or gDNA.

The sample comprised peripheral blood. The sequence came from a man in his 60s with active or convalescent COVID-19. The chain uses TRBV6-5 and TRBJ1-5; D possibly corresponds to TRBD1 (6 bases). The CDR3 DNA follows: TGTGCCAGCAGTTACTCGAAGGGACACCTCCCGGCCCAGCATTTT. As protein: CASSYSKGHLPAQHF.